Listed here is a single T cell receptor beta chain. What it binds is unknown. V was shortened by 1 base and J by 4 bases, with 9 bases between the two germline ends. Per germline, CDR1 MNHEY and CDR2 SMNVEV (reference sequence). The CDR3 is 14 amino acids. Each TCR beta library was made by quantitative 5'-RACE that incorporated molecular barcodes. A single record per CDR3 protein comes from TCRdb applying MiXCR to the 5' RACE reads. The sample records 200,000 to 250,000 distinct CDR3 sequences, approximately 20% being singletons. The data were obtained in a study of CD8 T cells in ankylosing spondylitis. Study-wide points: Previous work reported some of these motif variants in the synovial fluid and blood of reactive arthritis. The study identified a TCR beta motif of several highly homologous variants that appeared characteristic of ankylosing spondylitis blood. The authors found the disease-linked clones to be CD8+ and relatively rare in peripheral blood. Reportedly, significant enrichment of disease-linked clones occurred in matched ankylosing spondylitis synovial fluid.

The sequencing sample was made of blood, either unsorted or a sorted T cell fraction (not recorded which). This chain joins TRBV27 and TRBJ2-3; D unresolved. This sequence originates from a male donor with ankylosing spondylitis. In DNA, the CDR3 is TGTGCCAGCAGTTTATTACCCCCCCCAGATACGCAGTATTTT. Translated: CASSLLPPPDTQYF.